Each of the 5 T cell receptor beta chains below was sequenced from the same sample in a study of blood T cell repertoires in COVID-19 (dated by TCRdb to about 2020). The library was built by means of the immunoSEQ multiplex PCR assay. Held by TCRdb, this immuneACCESS table contains in-frame sequences only and omits some clones. Under half of the omission traces to an unresolved V gene where checked; the cause of the rest is unknown. The sample table records 140,000 to 150,000 clones; roughly 78% of these occur just once. 5% to 6.5% of the sample comes from the top ten. Sequences were obtained from PBMCs or T cells enriched from blood (not recorded which). The receptors were gathered from a woman aged 50 to 60 who had recovered from COVID-19.

This sequence joins TRBV9 and TRBJ2-2; TRBD2 aligns across 8 bases. Germline assignment: CDR1 SGDLS and CDR2 YYNGEE. V was clipped by 2 bases and J by 5 bases; unmatched bases: 14. The CDR3 is 18 amino acids. The CDR3 DNA reads as TGTGCCAGCAGCGTTCTAGTGGTTCCGGGGGGGCAGACCGGGGAGCTGTTTTTT. The encoded protein is CASSVLVVPGGQTGELFF. Looking up the rest from reference TRBV9 and TRBJ2-2 gives the full variable domain: DSGVTQTPKHLITATGQRVTLRCSPRSGDLSVYWYQQSLDQGLQFLIQYYNGEERAKGNILERFSAQQFPDLHSELNLSSLELGDSALYFCASSVLVVPGGQTGELFFGEGSRLTVL.

The J gene is TRBJ1-4, the V gene TRBV19; D gene ambiguous. The germline gives CDR1 LNHDA, CDR2 SQIVND (reference sequence). V lost 4 bases and J 0 bases, leaving 9 bases between the germline ends. The CDR3 covers 15 residues. The CDR3 coding sequence is TGTGCCAGTAGTACAAGGACTGCAACTAATGAAAAACTGTTTTTT. It specifies CASSTRTATNEKLFF. The full variable domain, completed using reference TRBV19 and TRBJ1-4, is DGGITQSPKYLFRKEGQNVTLSCEQNLNHDAMYWYRQDPGQGLRLIYYSQIVNDFQKGDIAEGYSVSREKKESFPLTVTSAQKNPTAFYLCASSTRTATNEKLFFGSGTQLSVL.

This clone has more than one count but fewer than ten. The chain employs TRBV19 and TRBJ1-5, with TRBD1 identical over 9 bases. In germline, CDR1 is LNHDA, CDR2 SQIVND (reference sequence). V was clipped by 2 bases and J by 6 bases; unmatched bases: 2. This CDR3 has 14 amino acids. This chain's CDR3 is CASSIQGQGQPQHF. CDR3 coding DNA: TGTGCCAGTAGTATACAGGGACAGGGTCAGCCCCAGCATTTT.

The chain uses TRBV27 and TRBJ1-2; maybe TRBD1 (6 bases). The V end lost 3 bases, the J end lost 10 bases, and 15 bases lay between the germline ends. The CDR3 loop spans 13 amino acids. Per the germline V gene, CDR1 is MNHEY and CDR2 is SMNVEV (reference sequence). CDR3 bases: TGTGCCAGCAGTTTCTTGGAAAAGGGGGTCTACACCTTC. It codes for CASSFLEKGVYTF.

This chain links TRBV5-1 with TRBJ1-1; no clear D. V was clipped by 3 bases and J by 3 bases, with 21 bases between them. Germline lookup yields CDR1 SGHRS and CDR2 YFSETQ. This CDR3 comprises 17 residues. The CDR3 DNA sequence: TGCGCCAGCAGCTCCCGGCCGGACCACCGACTATACACTGAAGCTTTCTTT. It yields the protein CASSSRPDHRLYTEAFF. The full variable domain, its missing parts supplied by reference TRBV5-1 and TRBJ1-1, is KAGVTQTPRYLIKTRGQQVTLSCSPISGHRSVSWYQQTPGQGLQFLFEYFSETQRNKGNFPGRFSGRQFSNSRSEMNVSTLELGDSALYLCASSSRPDHRLYTEAFFGQGTRLTVV.